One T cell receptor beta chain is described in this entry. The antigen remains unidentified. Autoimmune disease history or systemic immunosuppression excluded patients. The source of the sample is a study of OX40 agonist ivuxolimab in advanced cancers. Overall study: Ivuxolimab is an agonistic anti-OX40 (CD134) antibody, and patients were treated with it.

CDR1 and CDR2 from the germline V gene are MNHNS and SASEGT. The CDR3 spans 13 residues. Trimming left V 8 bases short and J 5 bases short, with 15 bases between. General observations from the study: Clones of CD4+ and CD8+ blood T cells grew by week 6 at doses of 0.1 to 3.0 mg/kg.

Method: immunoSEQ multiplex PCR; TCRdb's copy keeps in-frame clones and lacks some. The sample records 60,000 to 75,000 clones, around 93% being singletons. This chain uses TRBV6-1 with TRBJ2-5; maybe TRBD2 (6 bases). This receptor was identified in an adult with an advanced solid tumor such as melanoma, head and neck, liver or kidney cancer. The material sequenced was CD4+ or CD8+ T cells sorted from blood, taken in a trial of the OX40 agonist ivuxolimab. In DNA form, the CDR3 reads TGTGCCAGCGGGGACTGGGGAAGGGAGACCCAGTACTTC. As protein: CASGDWGRETQYF.